The subject of this entry is one T cell receptor (beta chain). Its antigen is currently not known. Base qualities are missing; no much larger clone stands one base away. The data were obtained in a study of siplizumab effects on memory and regulatory T cells (dated by TCRdb to the late 2010s). Background for the entire study: The study looked at the effect of siplizumab, an anti-CD2 antibody, on alloreactive T-cell subsets in allogeneic mixed lymphocyte reactions made from human PBMCs.

A distance of 17 bases separates the germline ends of V and J, which lose 9 bases and 2 bases respectively. Based on the germline V gene (reference sequence), the CDR1 and CDR2 sequences are LNHDA and SQIVND. The CDR3, from cysteine to phenylalanine, totals 16 residues. Left in the record is the CDR3 DNA by itself, 48 bases read in frame from the first base. Sorted unstimulated T cells and proliferating T cells recovered from mixed lymphocyte reactions underwent TCRbeta CDR3 sequencing. Fresh whole blood from fewer than twelve HLA-typed healthy donors was used to isolate PBMCs. What the work shows at the level of the full study, not this receptor alone: Unstimulated naive T cells appeared to be more diverse than memory T cells, and naive cells seemed to make a substantial contribution to the alloresponse. Whether proliferating Tregs from siplizumab cultures were suppressive was not functionally confirmed. Siplizumab significantly lowered the cumulative frequency of alloreactive sequences that could be traced to unstimulated CD4+ memory T cells. Because sequences at frequencies below about 10^-5 were poorly captured, only a minor fraction of alloreactive clones could be mapped back to unstimulated subsets. Of the alloreactive CD4+ clones that could be mapped, the Treg-derived share averaged about 63% with siplizumab compared with 25% to 30% in control reactions. For roughly 80-95% of proliferating CD4+ or CD8+ clones, no naive or memory phenotype could be assigned.

Library preparation employed the immunoSEQ multiplex PCR assay. Each sample had around 100,000 TCR templates assayed by the deep sequencing platform. Genomic DNA extracted from sorted T cells was used for TCRbeta CDR3 sequencing. The paper's data handling went like this. The R programming language was used for clonal analysis of the TCRbeta CDR3 data. Comparing unstimulated samples against CFSE-low samples taken after the reaction was how alloreactive CD4+ and CD8+ clones were defined. Alloreactive CD4+ clones were assigned to regulatory or non-regulatory origin by matching sequences to sorted unstimulated Treg and non-Treg repertoires. What TCRdb holds here is the immuneACCESS table cut down to in-frame rearrangements. Part of the clones is not present; checked against another copy, under half of the missing clones reflect an unresolved V gene, and the others are unexplained. That table furnishes V, J and clone size, whereas the DNA furnished D and trimming. The sample table holds fewer than 120,000 clones, of which about nine tenths were seen once. The top ten constitute around 1.3% of the sample.

The clonotype originates from a human donor in good health. The sequenced sample was CD4+ T cells sorted from blood. The chain couples TRBV19 to TRBJ2-6; the D gene is perhaps TRBD1 or TRBD2, as each covers 5 bases. The sequence in DNA is TGTGCCAGCGAGAGAGGGGATACGACTGGGGCCAACGTCCTGACTTTC. Its translation is CASERGDTTGANVLTF.